This T cell receptor (beta chain) emerged from a study of cytomegalovirus exposure and HLA in healthy donors. Across the whole study: In a previous analysis, 100 million to 140 million unique TCR beta sequences were found from roughly 180 million T cells.

In the case of this clone: Antigen: not known.

Study results and caveats: Previously analyzed data showed that most TCR beta V segments were productive at a frequency of about 90% or about 30%.

The primer mix had 60 Vbeta and 13 Jbeta primers. Measured with immunoSEQ multiplex PCR; TCRdb has only the in-frame clones, and not every one. The table includes over 100,000 clones, around 78% detected once. Trimming shortened V by 0 bases and J by 4 bases, and 6 bases separated the two germline ends. This CDR3 is 13 amino acids long. CDR1 and CDR2 (germline): KGHSH, LQKENI. The TCR comes from a female donor in good health and CMV-seropositive. Sequencing used PBMCs. J is TRBJ1-2 and V is TRBV18, with D unclear. The CDR3 DNA reads TGTGCCAGCTCACCACCGACTCTCTATGGCTACACCTTC. This gives the protein CASSPPTLYGYTF.